Presented here are 27 T cell receptor beta chains from one specimen sequenced in a study of CD8+CD57+ T cells in acquired aplastic anemia. Whoever was chosen for sequencing had shown CD8+CD57+ cell expansion by flow cytometry. Researchers used genomic DNA as the template to profile TCR beta VDJ and CDR3. TCRdb called the reads again in MiXCR, with one record for every CDR3 protein. The sample has 210,000 or so distinct CDR3 sequences; roughly 53% are singletons. Sequenced: sorted CD4+, CD8+, or CD8+CD57+ T cells (not recorded which) from PBMCs. These receptor sequences come from a human donor with aplastic anemia.

V gene TRBV20-1 combines with J gene TRBJ2-7, with 9 nucleotides matching TRBD2. The junction had 2 bases not matched to a gene; V was cut back by 2 bases and J by 3 bases. The CDR3 extends over 13 amino acids. Germline lookup yields CDR1 DFQATT and CDR2 SNEGSKA (reference sequence). The CDR3 reads CSARLAGNYEQYF. CDR3 nucleotides: TGCAGTGCTAGACTAGCGGGGAACTACGAGCAGTACTTC.

The V call is TRBV24-1, the J call TRBJ1-2; 10 bases line up with TRBD1. V was clipped by 4 bases and J by 3 bases; unmatched bases: 1. Germline V gene data show CDR1 as KGHDR and CDR2 as SFDVKD. CDR3 length: 14 residues. In DNA form, the CDR3 reads TGTGCCACCAGTGAGGGGACAGGGGACTATGGCTACACCTTC. Encoded protein: CATSEGTGDYGYTF.

This clonotype was observed once. The V and J genes are TRBV29-1 and TRBJ2-3; 8 positions agree with TRBD2. Looked up from germline, CDR1 is SQVTM and CDR2 is ANQGSEA. V shed 4 bases and J 2 bases; nucleotides not matched to a gene: 8. This CDR3 is built from 15 residues. In nucleotides, the CDR3 is TGCAGCGTTGTGCTGGCGGGGGGTCCCACAGATACGCAGTATTTT. This codes for CSVVLAGGPTDTQYF.

The gene calls are TRBV20-1 and TRBJ2-3, with 7 bases lining up with TRBD2. The CDR3 consists of 15 residues. Germline V gene sequence: CDR1 DFQATT, CDR2 SNEGSKA (reference sequence). V shed 5 bases, J shed 2 bases, and the junction held 10 bases outside the gene matches. The CDR3 loop reads CSAFPSSGNTDTQYF. The CDR3 region has the DNA TGCAGTGCTTTCCCCTCTAGCGGTAACACAGATACGCAGTATTTT.

This clonotype has ten or more counts. The chain uses TRBV20-1 and TRBJ2-5, with D unclear. Germline CDR1 reads DFQATT; CDR2 reads SNEGSKA (reference sequence). CDR3 length: 14 amino acids. V was shortened by 6 bases and J by 4 bases, with 18 bases between the two germline ends. CDR3 nucleotides: TGCAGTGCCCCCCCCTCGGGCGTCCGAGAGACCCAGTACTTC. It yields the protein CSAPPSGVRETQYF.

The V and J genes are TRBV7-3 and TRBJ2-3; TRBD2 agrees at 14 bases. Looked up from germline, CDR1 is SGHTA and CDR2 is FQGTGA. The CDR3 is 14 residues long. The V segment lost 4 bases and the J segment 9 bases; nucleotides outside the gene matches: 3. CDR3 DNA: TGTGCCAGCAGCTCCAGGACTAGCGGGGGGACGCAGTATTTT. This gives the protein CASSSRTSGGTQYF.

This sequence joins TRBV7-9 and TRBJ2-5; D is ambiguous. This CDR3 comprises 15 residues. Between the trimmed V and J ends, which lost 1 base and 1 base, there was a span of 10 bases. Per germline, CDR1 SEHNR and CDR2 FQNEAQ (reference sequence). Here the CDR3 DNA reads TGTGCCAGCAGCTTAGTCGGAGAGACCCAAGAGACCCAGTACTTC. Protein: CASSLVGETQETQYF.

The table lists this clonotype with many counts. The CDR3 DNA reads TGCGCCAGCAGTGGATCGGGGGGGAGTAGGAATGAGCAGTTCTTC. The encoded protein is CASSGSGGSRNEQFF. This chain uses TRBV10-1 with TRBJ2-1; 8 bases match TRBD2. Germline V CDR1 and CDR2: WNHNN, SYGVQD (reference sequence). V was pared by 4 bases and J by 7 bases, with 9 bases of the junction left unmatched. The CDR3 spans 15 residues.

V is TRBV7-9 and J is TRBJ1-6, with TRBD1 as a possible D gene (6 bases). CDR3 length: 15 residues. Germline CDR1 and CDR2: SEHNR and FQNEAQ (reference sequence). V lost 5 bases and J lost 5, with 13 bases in between. CDR3 protein: CASSRQTGNNSPLHF. CDR3 DNA: TGTGCCAGCAGCCGCCAAACAGGGAATAATTCACCCCTCCACTTT.

This clonotype was observed a handful of times. J is TRBJ2-7 and V is TRBV7-2; 9 bases agree with TRBD1. J lost 4 bases, V lost 1 base, and 2 bases had no gene match. The CDR3 is 14 residues long. The germline CDR1 and CDR2 sequences are SGHTA and FQGNSA. The CDR3 protein is CASSLGTGVYEQYF. The CDR3, as DNA: TGTGCCAGCAGCTTAGGGACAGGGGTTTACGAGCAGTACTTC.

The J gene is TRBJ2-1, the V gene TRBV5-1; D may be TRBD1 (5 bases). The CDR3 length is 15 residues. Germline CDR1 SGHRS, CDR2 YFSETQ. The V and J ends lost 1 base and 12 bases respectively, with 20 bases between them. CDR3 sequence (DNA): TGCGCCAGCAGCTTGCCACAGGCGAGCACAGATACGCAGTTCTTC. Translation: CASSLPQASTDTQFF. Together with reference TRBV5-1 and TRBJ2-1, the CDR3 gives the full variable domain: KAGVTQTPRYLIKTRGQQVTLSCSPISGHRSVSWYQQTPGQGLQFLFEYFSETQRNKGNFPGRFSGRQFSNSRSEMNVSTLELGDSALYLCASSLPQASTDTQFFGPGTRLTVL.

The chain couples TRBV4-3 to TRBJ1-2, with a weak D call TRBD1 (6 bases). Trimming stripped 3 bases from V and 8 bases from J, with 16 bases between. The CDR3 has 14 residues. Germline V CDR1 and CDR2: LGHNA, YSLEER. The DNA for the CDR3 is TGCGCCAGCAGCCATGTCACACAGGGAAGGGGCTACACCTTC. This translates into CASSHVTQGRGYTF.

This clonotype appeared many times. This rearrangement joins TRBV2 to TRBJ1-2; 9 bases are a match to TRBD1. CDR1 SNHLY and CDR2 FYNNEI come from the germline V gene. The CDR3 runs 15 residues. V was pared by 6 bases and J by 3 bases, with 8 bases of the junction left unmatched. In nucleotides, the CDR3 is TGTGCCAGCAGAGATAGGACAGGGGCCCACTATGGCTACACCTTC. It codes for CASRDRTGAHYGYTF.

The J gene is TRBJ1-5, the V gene TRBV7-9; D may be TRBD1 (6 bases). The CDR3 runs 14 residues. Trimming pared 7 bases from V and 2 bases from J, leaving 12 bases between. Germline CDR1 and CDR2: SEHNR and FQNEAQ (reference sequence). In DNA form, the CDR3 reads TGTGCCAGCAAGGGGGGGGCGGGCAATCAGCCCCAGCATTTT. This translates into CASKGGAGNQPQHF.

This clonotype has a count of ten or more. The gene calls are TRBV29-1 and TRBJ2-3; 10 bases match TRBD2. The CDR3 is 14 amino acids. CDR1 is SQVTM, CDR2 ANQGSEA, per germline. The V segment lost 8 bases and the J segment 0 bases; nucleotides outside the gene matches: 5. The CDR3 is CSSAGGPSTDTQYF. The CDR3, as DNA: TGCAGCTCAGCGGGGGGGCCTAGCACAGATACGCAGTATTTT.

This clonotype was detected many times. The rearrangement uses TRBV6-1 and TRBJ1-3; the match to TRBD1 covers 9 bases. The CDR3 is 16 amino acids. The ends lost 1 base at V and 2 bases at J; junction bases unmatched: 3. Germline V gene data show CDR1 as MNHNS and CDR2 as SASEGT. This CDR3 reads CASSEGTGVPGNTIYF. As DNA, the CDR3 is TGTGCCAGCAGTGAAGGGACAGGGGTACCTGGAAACACCATATATTTT.

This clonotype showed up many times. V usage is TRBV9 and J usage is TRBJ2-3, with D maybe TRBD1 (5 bases). The germline V gene has CDR1 SGDLS and CDR2 YYNGEE. CDR3 length equals 14 residues. V dropped 0 bases and J dropped 2 bases, with 7 bases sitting between them. CDR3: CASSVDRYTDTQYF. CDR3 nucleotides: TGTGCCAGCAGCGTAGACAGGTACACAGATACGCAGTATTTT.

The gene calls are TRBV5-5 and TRBJ2-5; 14 bases align to TRBD2. Germline loops: CDR1 SGHKS, CDR2 YYEKEE (reference sequence). The CDR3 runs 18 residues. V trimming: 4 bases; J trimming: 9 bases; junction bases outside the gene matches: 17. The CDR3 region has the DNA TGTGCCAGCAGCCACGGACTAGCGGGGGGCCTTGACCTCGGGGCCCAGTACTTC. Its translation: CASSHGLAGGLDLGAQYF.

This chain links TRBV7-2 with TRBJ2-5; D is undetermined. Trimming stripped 5 bases from V and 4 bases from J, with 11 bases between. The CDR3 runs to 13 residues. Germline V gene sequence: CDR1 SGHTA, CDR2 FQGNSA. The CDR3 loop is CASSRYGVETQYF. The CDR3 DNA is TGTGCCAGCAGCCGATATGGTGTAGAGACCCAGTACTTC.

CDR3 region: CASSFERARYGYTF. The CDR3 bases are TGTGCCAGCAGCTTCGAAAGGGCACGCTATGGCTACACCTTC. The chain links TRBV7-2 to TRBJ1-2; D is uncertain. The CDR3 sequence is 14 residues long. Looked up from germline, CDR1 is SGHTA and CDR2 is FQGNSA. The V and J ends lost 3 bases and 4 bases respectively, with 12 bases between them.

This clonotype was seen at least ten times. The genes are TRBV5-4 and TRBJ1-4; D is possibly TRBD1 (5 bases). The V gene lost 0 bases and the J gene lost 8 bases, with 23 bases spanning the gap. CDR1 is SGHNT and CDR2 is YYREEE in the germline V gene (reference sequence). CDR3 length: 18 amino acids. The CDR3 region is CASSLVGPRSSSGEKLFF. The CDR3 DNA follows: TGTGCCAGCAGCTTGGTGGGACCAAGAAGCAGTAGTGGGGAAAAACTGTTTTTT.

The rearrangement joins TRBV6-5 to TRBJ2-7; the match to TRBD1 covers 9 bases. V dropped 2 bases and J dropped 4; count of bases not matched to a gene: 3. The CDR3 consists of 14 residues. Germline CDR1 MNHEY, CDR2 SVGAGI. The CDR3 spells CASSYGQGFYEQYF. CDR3 nucleotides: TGTGCCAGCAGTTACGGACAGGGGTTTTACGAGCAGTACTTC.

This clonotype was seen more than once but under ten times. J is TRBJ1-2 and V is TRBV30; D is unclear. Germline lookup yields CDR1 GTSNPN and CDR2 SVGIG (reference sequence). This CDR3 region has 13 residues. V shed 0 bases and J shed 10 bases, with 15 bases lying between them. This CDR3 reads CAWSVLGGNVYTF. The CDR3 coding sequence is TGTGCCTGGAGTGTTTTAGGAGGGAATGTCTACACCTTC.

The chain joins TRBV29-1 to TRBJ1-5; TRBD1 might be the D (5 bases). Germline CDR1 is SQVTM and CDR2 is ANQGSEA. With 4 bases removed from V and 3 bases from J, the gap between germline ends came to 16 bases. CDR3 length: 15 amino acids. The CDR3 DNA sequence: TGCAGCGTTGGGCAGGGCGCAGACCCCAATCAGCCCCAGCATTTT. It translates to CSVGQGADPNQPQHF.

The table lists this clonotype with many counts. The rearrangement joins TRBV6-6 to TRBJ2-7; a weak D match, TRBD1 (5 bases). V lost 2 bases, J lost 4 bases, and 15 bases lay in between. The CDR3 is made up of 15 amino acids. CDR1 is MNHNY and CDR2 is SVGAGI in the germline V gene (reference sequence). The CDR3 nucleotides are TGTGCCAGCAGTTACCAGGGCAGGGATAGTTACGAGCAGTACTTC. Protein sequence: CASSYQGRDSYEQYF.

This clonotype came up many times. J is TRBJ2-7 and V is TRBV4-1; TRBD1 matches 7 bases. In germline, CDR1 is MGHRA, CDR2 YSYEKL. The CDR3 covers 13 residues. Germline trimming cut 3 bases from V and 2 bases from J; bases unmatched to any gene: 1. CDR3: CASSQDRPYEQYF. The CDR3 DNA follows: TGCGCCAGCAGCCAGGACAGGCCCTACGAGCAGTACTTC.

This clonotype was seen many times. CDR3 DNA: TGTGCCAGCAGCTTAGGTTGGGCTCGCTATAATTCACCCCTCCACTTT. It is translated as CASSLGWARYNSPLHF. J is TRBJ1-6 and V is TRBV11-3; no reliable D call. V lost 1 base and J lost 3, with 10 bases in between. Per germline, CDR1 SGHNT and CDR2 YENEEA. The CDR3 sequence is 16 residues long.